Listed here is a single T cell receptor beta chain. The antigen this receptor binds is unknown. Base qualities are not at hand, and no much larger clone is one base apart. For repertoire sequencing, TCR beta CDR3 regions were amplified from RNA transcripts. A first-round RT-PCR used HTBI primers with the Qiagen OneStep RT-PCR kit, followed by a second-round multiplex PCR, size selection and purification. Sequencing of the libraries was carried out on an Illumina HiSeq2000 in paired-end mode with 100 bp reads. In the paper's pipeline: SOAPnuke was used for read processing, and reads with adapters, uncalled bases, a mean Phred below 15, or no exact constant-primer or identifier match were discarded. COPE v1.2.5 was used to merge high-quality paired reads. Unique nucleotide sequences were defined as clonotypes and aligned to IMGT TRB V, D and J references using MiTCR v1.1. Analysis was restricted to V-J combinations with a frequency above 0.0001, which covered just over 98% of repertoires. A TCR clonal expansion and chaos score per V-J combination was defined as the ratio of F50 clonal expansion to chaos observed in the TCRdist matrix. Welch's t-statistics and random forest were used to reduce the features to about 12 V-J combinations, which were then used as input to a naive Bayes classifier. The Morisita-Horn index was used to measure how similar the thyroid and blood repertoires were. TCRdb trimmed public reads at Q25 via fastp, called clones via MiXCR and kept in-frame beta chains. Identical CDR3 proteins give one entry, which carries the most common genes and DNA. Clone size and V and J calls follow TCRdb, not the original study. Counted in this sample were 200,000 to 250,000 distinct CDR3 sequences; 25% to 30% of them appeared once. The ten largest clones capture 9.1% of the sample.

This specimen belongs to a study of Graves' ophthalmopathy and Graves' hyperthyroidism (dated 2018 in TCRdb). The study in broad terms: Peripheral blood was collected at initial diagnosis, prior to any treatment. In six or seven hyperthyroidism patients, the T-cell repertoires found in thyroid tissue were compared with those found in blood. Following sample collection, hyperthyroidism patients were given methimazole at a starting dose of 30 mg daily, and ophthalmopathy patients were given high-dose intravenous methylprednisolone. For independent validation, a separate cohort was made up of 18 to 20 hyperthyroidism patients plus 17 patients who later progressed from hyperthyroidism to ophthalmopathy. In total, 135 blood samples were TCR-sequenced: approximately 42 ophthalmopathy, 80 or so hyperthyroidism and some 17 hyperthyroidism-to-ophthalmopathy patients. To explore V-J signatures distinguishing ophthalmopathy from hyperthyroidism, a discovery set of 100 patients (roughly 45 ophthalmopathy, about 57 stable hyperthyroidism) was enrolled. To tell Graves' ophthalmopathy apart from Graves' hyperthyroidism, and to predict which patients would progress to ophthalmopathy, the study relied on TCR beta repertoire signatures. The approximately 98 discovery patients were randomly divided into training and test sets at a 7:3 ratio. What the work shows at the level of the full study, not this receptor alone: In cross-validation, the 13-signature model distinguished ophthalmopathy from stable hyperthyroidism with 85% to 90% sensitivity and around 81% specificity, and in the test set the corresponding values were about 80% and 75%. No statistical method was used to predetermine the sample size, and group allocation was not hidden from the investigators. Most of the expanded thyroid clonotypes with a frequency above 0.001 were also detected in blood, and it was suggested that the thyroid immune response may be reflected by blood repertoires. In validation, the model predicted ophthalmopathy progression with about 71% sensitivity and roughly 72% specificity; around twelve predicted patients were CT-confirmed with GO in a median of around 6.5 months.

Ophthalmopathy patients were characterized by moderately to severely active disease, a Clinical Activity Score of at least 3, a NOSPECS grade of at least 4, and a disease duration under 3 months. Patients were excluded if they had other autoimmune diseases, uncontrolled infections, pregnancy or lactation. Clinical symptoms, serum thyroxine, TRAb, thyroid ultrasound and orbital computed tomography formed the basis of the diagnosis. PBMCs were isolated from about 9.2 ml of fresh peripheral blood by Ficoll-Paque density gradient centrifugation. Total RNA was extracted using Trizol reagent, and RNA quality was checked on an Agilent 2100 Bioanalyzer. The TCR comes from a man aged 45-60 years with Graves' ophthalmopathy. Donor details come from another sample of the same person, matched by shared clones. Source material: peripheral blood.

In nucleotide form, the sequence is TGTGCCAGCAGCCAGGCCGGGACTAGCGGTTACGAGCAGTACTTC. Its protein product is CASSQAGTSGYEQYF. Rearrangement joined TRBV11-2 to TRBJ2-7, and 11 bases in between align with TRBD2. Inclusive of the bounding cysteine and phenylalanine, the CDR3 is 15 residues long. CDR3 DNA only is kept here, 45 bases in frame from base 1. V is cut back by 5 bases and J by 4 bases, with 7 bases in the junction unmatched. The CDR1 and CDR2 encoded by the germline V gene are SGHAT and FQNNGV.